Below, 32 T cell receptor beta chains from the same sample are listed, as sequenced in a study of T cells in Graves' hyperthyroidism and ophthalmopathy. The source material, RNA transcripts, was used to amplify TCR beta CDR3 regions. First-round RT-PCR targeting the TCR CDR3 was performed with the HTBI primer set. TCRdb itself ran the multiplex PCR reads through MiXCR, one entry per CDR3 protein. The sample has about 460,000 distinct CDR3 sequences; 20% to 25% are singletons. The sample taken for sequencing was blood. All receptors derive from a woman between 65 and 79 years old with Graves' ophthalmopathy.

This clonotype occurred a few times. The rearrangement links TRBV7-2 to TRBJ2-1; D is perhaps TRBD1 (6 bases). CDR1 and CDR2 from the germline V gene are SGHTA and FQGNSA. The CDR3 sequence is 14 residues long. The germline V and J ends were trimmed by 5 bases and 5 bases, with 13 bases remaining between them. CDR3 DNA sequence: TGTGCCAGCAGCACTGGGACAACCAACAATGAGCAGTTCTTC. Translated: CASSTGTTNNEQFF.

The chain recombines TRBV2 with TRBJ2-3; 10 bases align to TRBD1. Germline assignment: CDR1 SNHLY and CDR2 FYNNEI. The trim removed 6 bases at V and 2 bases at J, leaving 8 bases unmatched. This CDR3 is built from 16 residues. CDR3 amino acids: CASRGLDRGNTDTQYF. The CDR3 DNA sequence: TGTGCCAGCAGAGGCTTGGACAGGGGGAACACAGATACGCAGTATTTT.

This clonotype came up many times. V usage is TRBV20-1 and J usage is TRBJ2-7, with TRBD1 matching 9 bases. This CDR3 spans 14 amino acids. CDR1 DFQATT and CDR2 SNEGSKA come from the germline V gene (reference sequence). Germline trimming cut 6 bases from V and 1 base from J; bases unmatched to any gene: 7. CDR3 bases: TGCAGTGCCGCCGGGACAGGGAATTCCTACGAGCAGTACTTC. It translates to CSAAGTGNSYEQYF.

This clonotype was recorded a few times. The rearrangement links TRBV20-1 to TRBJ2-2; D ambiguous. This CDR3 has 13 amino acids. Looked up from germline, CDR1 is DFQATT and CDR2 is SNEGSKA (reference sequence). Deletions cut 5 bases from V and 4 bases from J, with 11 bases between. CDR3 sequence (DNA): TGCAGTGCTCCCCTCCAGGTCACCGGGGAGCTGTTTTTT. This translates into CSAPLQVTGELFF.

This clonotype was detected a few times. The rearrangement uses TRBV5-1 and TRBJ1-2, with unresolved D. Germline lookup yields CDR1 SGHRS and CDR2 YFSETQ. Between the trimmed V and J ends, which lost 4 bases and 4 bases, there was a span of 11 bases. This CDR3 has 13 residues. The DNA for the CDR3 is TGCGCCAGCAGCAAAGAAGGCCTCTATGGCTACACCTTC. It codes for CASSKEGLYGYTF.

This clonotype was picked up a small number of times. CDR3 in amino acids: CAIRREPGNIDEQFF. For the CDR3, the DNA is TGTGCCATCAGGAGAGAACCGGGAAACATCGATGAGCAGTTCTTC. The chain links TRBV10-3 to TRBJ2-1; tentative D call: TRBD2 (5 bases). CDR1 is ENHRY, CDR2 SYGVKD, per germline. This CDR3 region has 15 residues. The V end lost 6 bases, the J end lost 8 bases, and 20 bases lay between the germline ends.

The chain joins TRBV7-9 to TRBJ1-4; D perhaps matches TRBD1 (5 bases). V lost 2 bases and J lost 4, with 14 bases in between. The CDR3 spans 16 residues. Germline V CDR1 and CDR2: SEHNR, FQNEAQ (reference sequence). CDR3 DNA sequence: TGTGCCAGCAGCTTACTTGGGGCAGAGAATAATGAAAAACTGTTTTTT. Protein product: CASSLLGAENNEKLFF.

This rearrangement joins TRBV28 to TRBJ1-2; D is possibly TRBD1 (6 bases). Trimming shortened V by 5 bases and J by 6 bases, and 19 bases separated the two germline ends. This CDR3 contains 15 residues. CDR1 is MDHEN and CDR2 is SYDVKM in the germline V gene. Written as DNA, the CDR3 is TGTGCCAGCAGTACCGGGGGGCAGAATGAGGATGGCTACACCTTC. This encodes CASSTGGQNEDGYTF.

The genes are TRBV5-1 and TRBJ1-1, with TRBD1 matching over 8 bases. V shed 4 bases and J 1 base; nucleotides not matched to a gene: 6. CDR1 is SGHRS, CDR2 YFSETQ, per germline. The CDR3 contains 15 residues. This CDR3 reads CASSPGTGKNTEAFF. The CDR3 region has the DNA TGCGCCAGCAGCCCTGGGACAGGCAAGAACACTGAAGCTTTCTTT.

A few counts support this clonotype. The germline gene is not matched at one end of the junction; a read error may be the cause. This chain connects TRBV6-5 to TRBJ1-5; D possibly corresponds to TRBD1 (5 bases). Germline values: CDR1 MNHEY, CDR2 SVGAGI. The CDR3 sequence is 16 residues long. The chain's CDR3 is CASSYSGTSSNQPQHF. In DNA form, the CDR3 reads TGTGCCAGCAGCTACTCCGGGACCTCGAGCAATCAGCCCCAGCATTTT.

This clonotype appeared many times. The chain couples TRBV29-1 to TRBJ2-3; D gene unclear. This CDR3 contains 11 residues. The ends were cut back, 4 bases at V and 2 bases at J, with 4 bases in the middle. Per germline, CDR1 SQVTM and CDR2 ANQGSEA. In DNA form, the CDR3 reads TGCAGCGTTGCCTCCACAGATACGCAGTATTTT. Encoded protein: CSVASTDTQYF.

This clonotype has more than one count but fewer than ten. This rearrangement joins TRBV7-9 to TRBJ1-4; possibly TRBD1 for D (6 bases). This CDR3 spans 15 amino acids. V lost 4 bases and J 10 bases, leaving 19 bases between the germline ends. Germline V CDR1 and CDR2: SEHNR, FQNEAQ (reference sequence). The CDR3 bases are TGTGCCAGCAGCTCATCCAGCGGGTTAGGGGGAAAACTGTTTTTT. This codes for CASSSSSGLGGKLFF.

This clonotype was counted between two and nine times. V usage is TRBV9 and J usage is TRBJ1-1; D call uncertain. This CDR3 is built from 14 residues. CDR1 is SGDLS and CDR2 is YYNGEE in the germline V gene. V was clipped by 0 bases and J by 3 bases, with 9 bases between them. The chain's CDR3 is CASSVGRLDTEAFF. The DNA of the CDR3 is TGTGCCAGCAGCGTAGGAAGGTTGGACACTGAAGCTTTCTTT.

This clonotype was seen repeatedly, ten times or more. The gene calls are TRBV20-1 and TRBJ2-2; 7 nucleotides line up with TRBD1. The CDR3 totals 16 residues. Germline lookup yields CDR1 DFQATT and CDR2 SNEGSKA (reference sequence). V lost 3 bases to trimming and J lost 0 bases; unmatched junction nucleotides: 7. The CDR3 nucleotides are TGCAGTGCTAGGCGATGGGACAGCGCGAACACCGGGGAGCTGTTTTTT. Its protein product is CSARRWDSANTGELFF.

This clonotype was detected only a few times. This rearrangement joins TRBV6-5 to TRBJ2-1, with a tentative D call TRBD2 (6 bases). The germline V and J ends were trimmed by 0 bases and 0 bases, with 12 bases remaining between them. The V gene's germline CDR1 is MNHEY and CDR2 SVGAGI. CDR3 length equals 17 residues. The CDR3 spells CASSYSQRVISYNEQFF. As DNA, the CDR3 is TGTGCCAGCAGTTACTCCCAGCGGGTGATCTCCTACAATGAGCAGTTCTTC.

The chain has TRBV5-6 and TRBJ1-2; maybe TRBD1 (5 bases). This CDR3 contains 15 residues. Trimming left V 4 bases short and J 4 bases short, with 17 bases between. CDR1 SGHDT and CDR2 YYEEEE come from the germline V gene. Here the CDR3 DNA reads TGTGCCAGCAGCCCCGGAGGGGACGCCGTCTATGGCTACACCTTC. Protein: CASSPGGDAVYGYTF.

The rearrangement joins TRBV14 to TRBJ2-3, with a weak D call TRBD2 (6 bases). CDR3 length equals 14 residues. CDR1 is SGHDN, CDR2 FVKESK, per germline. Trimming removed 2 bases at V and 4 bases at J, with 10 bases between. CDR3 region: CASSQWRGSDTQYF. CDR3 coding DNA: TGTGCCAGCAGCCAATGGAGGGGTTCAGATACGCAGTATTTT.

This clonotype was counted between two and nine times. The chain joins TRBV24-1 to TRBJ1-1; D is possibly TRBD1 (6 bases). The CDR3 has 13 amino acids. Germline CDR1 is KGHDR and CDR2 is SFDVKD. Trimming stripped 9 bases from V and 3 bases from J, with 13 bases between. Here the CDR3 reads CATRAGAYTEAFF. CDR3 DNA sequence: TGTGCCACCCGAGCAGGGGCGTACACTGAAGCTTTCTTT.

This clonotype was counted only a few times. This chain uses TRBV29-1 with TRBJ1-1, with D unclear. The CDR3 length is 14 residues. Germline V gene sequence: CDR1 SQVTM, CDR2 ANQGSEA. The V and J ends lost 0 bases and 4 bases respectively, with 12 bases between them. The CDR3 reads CSVEENFAATEAFF. The CDR3 coding sequence is TGCAGCGTTGAAGAAAACTTCGCAGCCACTGAAGCTTTCTTT.

V and J are TRBV2 and TRBJ1-2; 10 bases agree with TRBD1. Unmatched junction bases numbered 12, after V lost 6 bases and J lost 8 bases. The CDR3 has 15 residues. The germline gives CDR1 SNHLY, CDR2 FYNNEI. The CDR3 bases are TGTGCCAGCAGAGGTCCGGGACAGGGGACGGGGGGCTACACCTTC. Translation gives CASRGPGQGTGGYTF. Drawing the rest from reference TRBV2 and TRBJ1-2, the complete variable domain is EPEVTQTPSHQVTQMGQEVILRCVPISNHLYFYWYRQILGQKVEFLVSFYNNEISEKSEIFDDQFSVERPDGSNFTLKIRSTKLEDSAMYFCASRGPGQGTGGYTFGSGTRLTVV.

The gene calls are TRBV30 and TRBJ1-2; D perhaps matches TRBD1 (5 bases). Germline values: CDR1 GTSNPN, CDR2 SVGIG (reference sequence). V shed 0 bases and J shed 8 bases, with 13 bases lying between them. The CDR3 totals 13 residues. Here the CDR3 DNA reads TGTGCCTGGAGTGTAGGGGCAATGAGCGGCTACACCTTC. It yields the protein CAWSVGAMSGYTF.

This clonotype showed up just a few times. The V call is TRBV6-6, the J call TRBJ2-5; D gene unclear. Germline loops: CDR1 MNHNY, CDR2 SVGAGI (reference sequence). The CDR3 has 14 amino acids. The V gene lost 2 bases and the J gene lost 0 bases, with 7 bases spanning the gap. This CDR3 is CASSYTYNQETQYF. CDR3 nucleotides: TGTGCCAGCAGTTACACCTACAACCAAGAGACCCAGTACTTC.

The chain carries TRBV6-1 and TRBJ2-5; TRBD2 agrees at 9 bases. CDR3 length equals 13 residues. With 7 bases clipped from V and 4 bases from J, the junction kept 4 bases outside the gene matches. The germline CDR1 and CDR2 sequences are MNHNS and SASEGT. CDR3 bases: TGTGCCAGCACGCGCGGGAGGGCAGAGACCCAGTACTTC. This sequence encodes CASTRGRAETQYF.

There are a few counts of this clonotype. The V call is TRBV20-1, the J call TRBJ2-5; D may be TRBD1 (6 bases). Germline V gives CDR1 DFQATT, CDR2 SNEGSKA (reference sequence). The CDR3 length is 13 residues. Trimming stripped 5 bases from V and 2 bases from J, with 12 bases between. CDR3 sequence: CSAQSGQQETQYF. CDR3 nucleotide sequence: TGCAGTGCTCAATCGGGACAACAAGAGACCCAGTACTTC.

This clonotype showed up just a few times. The V gene is TRBV6-2 or TRBV6-3, the J gene TRBJ1-5; no firm D call. The CDR3 has 16 residues. Per germline, CDR1 MNHEY and CDR2 SVGEGT. Trimming stripped 6 bases from V and 0 bases from J, with 15 bases between. The CDR3 loop reads CASSRTLGSSNQPQHF. The DNA for the CDR3 is TGTGCCAGCAGCCGAACCCTCGGGTCTAGCAATCAGCCCCAGCATTTT.

The table lists this clonotype with many counts. The chain joins TRBV2 to TRBJ2-5; D not resolved. The germline gives CDR1 SNHLY, CDR2 FYNNEI. The CDR3 totals 13 residues. V lost 8 bases and J 5 bases, leaving 15 bases between the germline ends. CDR3 residues: CASQKDRAETQYF. In nucleotides, the CDR3 is TGTGCCAGCCAAAAGGACCGGGCGGAGACCCAGTACTTC.

This clonotype came up a few times. J is TRBJ2-7 and V is TRBV10-3; TRBD2 matches at 8 bases. V shed 2 bases, J shed 2 bases, and the junction held 5 bases outside the gene matches. Germline V lookup: CDR1 ENHRY, CDR2 SYGVKD. The CDR3 runs 15 residues. The CDR3 DNA reads TGTGCCATCAGTGAGGAGGGCGGGGGGACCTACGAGCAGTACTTC. Protein: CAISEEGGGTYEQYF.

This chain joins TRBV15 and TRBJ2-7, with unresolved D. Trimming took off 0 bases at V and 5 bases at J, with 8 bases between the two ends. CDR1 is LNHNV and CDR2 is YYDKDF in the germline V gene (reference sequence). The CDR3 sequence is 13 residues long. Written as DNA, the CDR3 is TGTGCCACCAGCAGAGATTATAGGGACGAGCAGTACTTC. It is translated as CATSRDYRDEQYF. The whole variable domain, remainder taken from reference TRBV15 and TRBJ2-7, is DAMVIQNPRYQVTQFGKPVTLSCSQTLNHNVMYWYQQKSSQAPKLLFHYYDKDFNNEADTPDNFQSRRPNTSFCFLDIRSPGLGDTAMYLCATSRDYRDEQYFGPGTRLTVT.

This chain uses TRBV20-1 with TRBJ1-4; TRBD1 matches at 7 bases. The CDR3 consists of 14 residues. Germline trimming cut 5 bases from V and 7 bases from J; bases unmatched to any gene: 10. CDR1 is DFQATT and CDR2 is SNEGSKA in the germline V gene (reference sequence). As DNA, the CDR3 is TGCAGTGCTGTAGCCCGACAGGGAGGTGAAAAACTGTTTTTT. Protein sequence: CSAVARQGGEKLFF.

In its sample, this clonotype was seen many times. The chain links TRBV7-2 to TRBJ2-1; no firm D call. This CDR3 is 12 amino acids long. Trimming pared 5 bases from V and 3 bases from J, leaving 5 bases between. Germline assignment: CDR1 SGHTA and CDR2 FQGNSA. CDR3 coding DNA: TGTGCCAGCAGCGGAGTCTACAATGAGCAGTTCTTC. The encoded protein is CASSGVYNEQFF.

The gene calls are TRBV6-1 and TRBJ1-3; 9 nucleotides line up with TRBD1. The germline V gene has CDR1 MNHNS and CDR2 SASEGT. The CDR3 totals 18 residues. Germline trimming cut 7 bases from V and 0 bases from J; bases unmatched to any gene: 13. The CDR3, as DNA: TGTGCCAGCATTGTTTTTGGACAGGGGACCTTCTCTGGAAACACCATATATTTT. Protein: CASIVFGQGTFSGNTIYF.

The genes are TRBV20-1 and TRBJ2-7, with 10 nucleotides matching TRBD1. V shed 0 bases, J shed 9 bases, and the junction held 8 bases outside the gene matches. The CDR3 length is 14 residues. The germline V gene encodes CDR1 DFQATT and CDR2 SNEGSKA (reference sequence). CDR3 region: CSARDPGQGKGQYF. CDR3 in DNA: TGCAGTGCTAGAGATCCGGGACAGGGGAAGGGGCAGTACTTC.